Presented here are 22 T cell receptor beta chains from one specimen sequenced in a study of spatial heterogeneity in lung cancer. The time point was: sample taken at primary tumor resection. Tumor, nontumor lung or frozen PBMC supplied whole RNA, sequenced without sorting. TCRdb re-called the 5' RACE reads with MiXCR, one entry per CDR3 protein. The profile shows 90,000 or so distinct CDR3 sequences, approximately 8.9% of them singletons. The source material was PBMCs, sampled at surgery. These receptors came from a male donor with early-stage non-small cell lung cancer.

This clonotype was picked up a small number of times. The CDR3, as DNA: TGCAGCGTTGAGCCCGGGGGAGGTGGCACTGAAGCTTTCTTT. This sequence encodes CSVEPGGGGTEAFF. V usage is TRBV29-1 and J usage is TRBJ1-1, with D possibly matching TRBD1 (5 bases). Trimming removed 3 bases from V and 4 bases from J, with 15 bases in between. The CDR3 length is 14 residues. The germline CDR1 and CDR2 sequences are SQVTM and ANQGSEA. Full variable domain (rest looked up from reference TRBV29-1 and TRBJ1-1): SAVISQKPSRDICQRGTSLTIQCQVDSQVTMMFWYRQQPGQSLTLIATANQGSEATYESGFVIDKFPISRPNLTFSTLTVSNMSPEDSSIYLCSVEPGGGGTEAFFGQGTRLTVV.

This clonotype was found many times. The chain uses TRBV28 and TRBJ1-4; a weak D match, TRBD1 (5 bases). V was clipped by 5 bases and J by 5 bases, with 15 bases between them. Germline CDR1 MDHEN, CDR2 SYDVKM. The CDR3 length is 15 residues. The CDR3 loop is CASSPGTRANEKLFF. CDR3 coding DNA: TGTGCCAGCAGTCCCGGGACCCGGGCAAATGAAAAACTGTTTTTT.

This clonotype showed up many times. The rearrangement links TRBV5-6 to TRBJ1-2, with D possibly being TRBD1 (5 bases). Germline V CDR1 and CDR2: SGHDT, YYEEEE. Trimming took 0 bases from V and 3 from J, leaving 9 bases between them. The CDR3 totals 14 residues. The CDR3 DNA is TGTGCCAGCAGCTTGGCCGGGACGGACTATGGCTACACCTTC. Translation: CASSLAGTDYGYTF.

CDR3 coding DNA: TGCGCCAGCAGCACAAATACAGGGTATCAAGAGACCCAGTACTTC. Protein sequence: CASSTNTGYQETQYF. The rearrangement uses TRBV5-1 and TRBJ2-5, with D perhaps matching TRBD1 (6 bases). This CDR3 is built from 15 residues. V lost 4 bases and J 2 bases, leaving 15 bases between the germline ends. Germline-derived CDR1 and CDR2 are SGHRS and YFSETQ.

The chain joins TRBV9 to TRBJ2-7; 7 bases align to TRBD2. The ends lost 1 base at V and 9 bases at J; junction bases unmatched: 4. Germline CDR1 is SGDLS and CDR2 is YYNGEE. This CDR3 region has 12 residues. In DNA form, the CDR3 reads TGTGCCAGCAGCGTACGACTAGCTCTGCAGTACTTC. The encoded protein is CASSVRLALQYF.

In its sample, this clonotype is medium-sized (0.01 to 0.1%). The V and J genes are TRBV10-3 and TRBJ2-1, with D possibly being TRBD2 (5 bases). Germline assignment: CDR1 ENHRY and CDR2 SYGVKD. Trimming took off 8 bases at V and 5 bases at J, with 13 bases between the two ends. The CDR3 has 13 residues. DNA of the CDR3: TGTGCCATCGGCAGCGGTCTAGACAATGAGCAGTTCTTC. This encodes CAIGSGLDNEQFF.

This clonotype was detected ten times or more. V is TRBV6-6 and J is TRBJ1-3; D is perhaps TRBD1 (5 bases). Trimming shortened V by 6 bases and J by 8 bases, and 11 bases separated the two germline ends. The germline CDR1 and CDR2 sequences are MNHNY and SVGAGI (reference sequence). This CDR3 region has 12 residues. The DNA for the CDR3 is TGTGCCAGCAGGGGGGGTGGCCACACCATATATTTT. Translation: CASRGGGHTIYF.

This clonotype turned up a few times. The chain combines TRBV20-1 with TRBJ1-4; D uncertain. The V gene lost 0 bases and the J gene lost 8 bases, with 16 bases spanning the gap. The CDR3 has 15 amino acids. Per germline, CDR1 DFQATT and CDR2 SNEGSKA (reference sequence). The CDR3 bases are TGCAGTGCTAGAGACCTTACGGGTTCGACAGAAAAACTGTTTTTT. Its translation: CSARDLTGSTEKLFF.

This clonotype has at least ten counts. The gene calls are TRBV6-1 and TRBJ1-2; D remains ambiguous. With 6 bases removed from V and 0 bases from J, the gap between germline ends came to 8 bases. This CDR3 has 13 residues. Germline V gene lookup returns CDR1 MNHNS and CDR2 SASEGT. The CDR3 is CASRVGANYGYTF. CDR3 nucleotides: TGTGCCAGCAGGGTCGGAGCTAACTATGGCTACACCTTC.

This clonotype was found many times. The chain links TRBV2 to TRBJ2-1; TRBD2 matches at 11 bases. Germline lookup yields CDR1 SNHLY and CDR2 FYNNEI. The CDR3 is 14 amino acids. The ends lost 6 bases at V and 4 bases at J; junction bases unmatched: 2. The CDR3 sequence is CASRLAGEYNEQFF. The DNA of the CDR3 is TGTGCCAGCAGACTAGCGGGGGAGTACAATGAGCAGTTCTTC.

This clonotype has just a few counts. The gene calls are TRBV7-9 and TRBJ2-7; D is undetermined. V lost 4 bases and J lost 5, with 12 bases in between. The CDR3 totals 13 residues. Germline V gene sequence: CDR1 SEHNR, CDR2 FQNEAQ (reference sequence). This chain's CDR3 is CASSYHGQNEQYF. The CDR3, as DNA: TGTGCCAGCAGCTACCATGGGCAGAACGAGCAGTACTTC.

This clonotype was observed a handful of times. The chain recombines TRBV29-1 with TRBJ2-1, with TRBD2 matching over 10 bases. This CDR3 comprises 15 residues. V trimming: 7 bases; J trimming: 7 bases; junction bases outside the gene matches: 13. The germline CDR1 and CDR2 sequences are SQVTM and ANQGSEA. CDR3 sequence: CSAALAGNFGNEQFF. The CDR3 nucleotides read TGCAGCGCCGCACTAGCGGGGAATTTTGGGAATGAGCAGTTCTTC.

This clonotype was detected ten times or more. The gene calls are TRBV12-3 or TRBV12-4 and TRBJ1-2; D uncertain. This CDR3 region has 14 residues. Trimming left V 0 bases short and J 5 bases short, with 10 bases between. DNA of the CDR3: TGTGCCAGCAGTTTAGCGCAACAGATATATGGCTACACCTTC. Translating it yields CASSLAQQIYGYTF.

This clonotype occurred a few times. This sequence joins TRBV7-9 and TRBJ2-3; D remains unclear. The CDR3 is 16 amino acids. The germline CDR1 and CDR2 sequences are SEHNR and FQNEAQ (reference sequence). V gave up 2 bases and J gave up 1 base, with 13 bases separating them. CDR3: CASSLYGGSRTDTQYF. The CDR3 DNA reads as TGTGCCAGCAGCTTATACGGCGGATCCCGCACAGATACGCAGTATTTT. Filled out from reference TRBV7-9 and TRBJ2-3, the complete variable domain reads DTGVSQNPRHKITKRGQNVTFRCDPISEHNRLYWYRQTLGQGPEFLTYFQNEAQLEKSRLLSDRFSAERPKGSFSTLEIQRTEQGDSAMYLCASSLYGGSRTDTQYFGPGTRLTVL.

This clonotype has a handful of counts. CDR3 DNA: TGCGCCAGCAGCTTGGTGGGACAAAACACCGGGGAGCTGTTTTTT. The encoded protein is CASSLVGQNTGELFF. The gene calls are TRBV5-1 and TRBJ2-2; D is possibly TRBD1 (6 bases). The CDR3 contains 15 residues. V was cut by 0 bases and J by 2 bases, with 8 bases left in between. The germline CDR1 and CDR2 sequences are SGHRS and YFSETQ.

This clonotype has a count of ten or more. The chain combines TRBV10-3 with TRBJ2-1, with 7 bases identical to TRBD2. V was pared by 2 bases and J by 6 bases, with 7 bases of the junction left unmatched. Germline V gene sequence: CDR1 ENHRY, CDR2 SYGVKD. The CDR3 sequence is 15 residues long. The CDR3 DNA reads TGTGCCATCAGTGAGGGGAGGGGAATCTTCAATGAGCAGTTCTTC. It specifies CAISEGRGIFNEQFF.

In this sample, this clonotype turned up a few times. This chain uses TRBV20-1 with TRBJ2-7, with 7 bases identical to TRBD2. Germline lookup yields CDR1 DFQATT and CDR2 SNEGSKA (reference sequence). This CDR3 has 15 amino acids. The V segment lost 6 bases and the J segment 0 bases; nucleotides outside the gene matches: 11. CDR3 DNA: TGCAGTGCGCACGAACTAGCGCAGCCCTCCTACGAGCAGTACTTC. Translated: CSAHELAQPSYEQYF.

This chain uses TRBV3-1 with TRBJ2-3, with unresolved D. In germline, CDR1 is LGHDT, CDR2 YNNKEL (reference sequence). V lost 0 bases and J 7 bases, leaving 8 bases between the germline ends. The CDR3 is made up of 13 amino acids. In DNA form, the CDR3 reads TGTGCCAGCAGCCAAGACTGGTCCAATACGCAGTATTTT. Translating gives CASSQDWSNTQYF.

This clonotype was observed at least ten times. The chain uses TRBV28 and TRBJ2-1, with 11 bases identical to TRBD2. Trimming cost V 6 bases and J 3 bases; bases outside gene matches: 7. Germline V CDR1 and CDR2: MDHEN, SYDVKM. The CDR3 has 16 amino acids. The CDR3 reads CASRLIAGGNYNEQFF. Written as DNA, the CDR3 is TGTGCCAGCAGACTCATAGCGGGAGGGAACTACAATGAGCAGTTCTTC.

The sample holds a few counts of this clonotype. The V and J genes are TRBV4-3 and TRBJ2-5; 9 bases agree with TRBD2. The V gene end was trimmed by 0 bases and the J gene end by 6 bases; junction bases not matched to a gene: 5. CDR3 length equals 15 residues. CDR1 LGHNA and CDR2 YSLEER come from the germline V gene. The CDR3 region has the DNA TGCGCCAGCAGCCAAGAGGCAAGCGGGGGGCAGACCCAGTACTTC. This sequence encodes CASSQEASGGQTQYF.

V usage is TRBV11-3 and J usage is TRBJ2-7, with 8 bases lining up with TRBD1. Germline lookup yields CDR1 SGHNT and CDR2 YENEEA. V dropped 5 bases and J dropped 4; count of bases not matched to a gene: 4. This CDR3 has 13 residues. CDR3 sequence reads: CASSMGQEYEQYF. The CDR3, as DNA: TGTGCCAGCAGCATGGGACAGGAATACGAGCAGTACTTC.

This chain connects TRBV9 to TRBJ2-5; tentative D call: TRBD2 (6 bases). The CDR3 spans 14 residues. V lost 3 bases, J lost 1 base, and 10 bases lay in between. The germline CDR1 and CDR2 sequences are SGDLS and YYNGEE. The CDR3 nucleotides read TGTGCCAGCAGCGGCGGAGGGACCCAAGAGACCCAGTACTTC. Protein sequence: CASSGGGTQETQYF.